This entry lists 11 T cell receptor beta chains sequenced from one sample in a study of blood T cell repertoires in COVID-19. The method was immunoSEQ multiplex PCR; TCRdb's version includes in-frame clones alone and lacks a portion of them. The table includes 50,000 to 70,000 clones, roughly 80% detected once. Input material: peripheral blood. These receptors were collected from a man aged 55 to 69 with acute or convalescent COVID-19.

The chain carries TRBV5-1 and TRBJ1-4; tentatively, D is TRBD1 (5 bases). With 4 bases removed from V and 2 bases from J, the gap between germline ends came to 9 bases. Per germline, CDR1 SGHRS and CDR2 YFSETQ. The length of the CDR3 is 14 residues. DNA for the CDR3: TGCGCCAGCAGCGAGACAGTTACTAATGAAAAACTGTTTTTT. As protein: CASSETVTNEKLFF.

The chain carries TRBV30 and TRBJ1-4; the D gene is possibly TRBD1 (5 bases). Germline values: CDR1 GTSNPN, CDR2 SVGIG (reference sequence). This CDR3 comprises 13 residues. Deletions cut 3 bases from V and 5 bases from J, with 10 bases between. The DNA of the CDR3 is TGTGCCTGGAGGGGGCTGGGGAATGAAAAACTGTTTTTT. Translation gives CAWRGLGNEKLFF.

The chain recombines TRBV29-1 with TRBJ1-4, with D tentatively TRBD1 (6 bases). The germline V and J ends were trimmed by 6 bases and 7 bases, with 15 bases remaining between them. The CDR3 is 13 amino acids. The V gene's germline CDR1 is SQVTM and CDR2 ANQGSEA. The CDR3 nucleotides are TGCAGCGTCCACTTCGGGGGGGCTGAAAAACTGTTTTTT. Amino acid sequence: CSVHFGGAEKLFF.

This chain connects TRBV7-2 to TRBJ2-1; 8 nucleotides line up with TRBD2. From germline, CDR1 is SGHTA and CDR2 FQGNSA. With V trimmed by 2 bases and J by 2 bases, 5 bases remained unmatched. This CDR3 spans 16 amino acids. This chain's CDR3 is CASSLYSGGAYNEQFF. Written as DNA, the CDR3 is TGTGCCAGCAGCTTATATTCCGGGGGGGCCTACAATGAGCAGTTCTTC.

V gene TRBV10-3 combines with J gene TRBJ1-5; D possibly corresponds to TRBD1 (6 bases). CDR1 is ENHRY and CDR2 is SYGVKD in the germline V gene. The CDR3 is 15 amino acids. Trimming pared 2 bases from V and 3 bases from J, leaving 11 bases between. CDR3 sequence: CAISEVQGYNQPQHF. In DNA, the CDR3 is TGTGCCATCAGTGAGGTACAGGGCTACAATCAGCCCCAGCATTTT.

J is TRBJ2-2 and V is TRBV7-2; 12 bases map to TRBD1. V shed 5 bases, J shed 4 bases, and the junction held 8 bases outside the gene matches. The CDR3 is 17 residues long. The germline V gene encodes CDR1 SGHTA and CDR2 FQGNSA. The CDR3 reads CASSLRPGQGATGELFF. The CDR3 nucleotides are TGTGCCAGCAGCCTCCGGCCGGGACAGGGGGCCACCGGGGAGCTGTTTTTT.

CDR3 in DNA: TGTGCCAGCTCACCATACGCCCCGGACAGGGATGGCTCACCCCTCCACTTT. Residues: CASSPYAPDRDGSPLHF. The chain uses TRBV18 and TRBJ1-6; 8 positions match TRBD1. V was clipped by 2 bases and J by 10 bases; unmatched bases: 13. This CDR3 is built from 17 residues. Germline assignment: CDR1 KGHSH and CDR2 LQKENI.

The chain employs TRBV15 and TRBJ2-7; D possibly corresponds to TRBD1 (7 bases). The CDR3 covers 14 residues. The V end lost 4 bases, the J end lost 6 bases, and 16 bases lay between the germline ends. Germline loops: CDR1 LNHNV, CDR2 YYDKDF (reference sequence). CDR3 residues: CATSKRQGAGEQYF. Written as DNA, the CDR3 is TGTGCCACCAGCAAGCGACAGGGAGCGGGCGAGCAGTACTTC.

The chain joins TRBV6-4 to TRBJ2-1; TRBD2 agrees at 14 bases. Germline V gives CDR1 MRHNA, CDR2 SNTAGT. This CDR3 spans 15 amino acids. The trim removed 8 bases at V and 7 bases at J, leaving 7 bases unmatched. The DNA for the CDR3 is TGTGCCAGCGGAAGACTAGCGGGGGGGCAAAATGAGCAGTTCTTC. Protein sequence: CASGRLAGGQNEQFF.

This clone was detected only a few times. This sequence joins TRBV29-1 and TRBJ2-1; D remains ambiguous. Trimming stripped 0 bases from V and 7 bases from J, with 10 bases between. The CDR3 is 13 amino acids. In germline, CDR1 is SQVTM, CDR2 ANQGSEA. The CDR3 loop is CSVEDRVGNEQFF. The DNA of the CDR3 is TGCAGCGTTGAAGATCGGGTAGGTAATGAGCAGTTCTTC.

The genes are TRBV29-1 and TRBJ1-1; the D gene is possibly TRBD1 (6 bases). Per the germline V gene, CDR1 is SQVTM and CDR2 is ANQGSEA. V dropped 3 bases and J dropped 2 bases, with 10 bases sitting between them. The CDR3 extends over 13 amino acids. DNA for the CDR3: TGCAGCGTTGACCGGGGACATAACACTGAAGCTTTCTTT. The encoded protein is CSVDRGHNTEAFF.